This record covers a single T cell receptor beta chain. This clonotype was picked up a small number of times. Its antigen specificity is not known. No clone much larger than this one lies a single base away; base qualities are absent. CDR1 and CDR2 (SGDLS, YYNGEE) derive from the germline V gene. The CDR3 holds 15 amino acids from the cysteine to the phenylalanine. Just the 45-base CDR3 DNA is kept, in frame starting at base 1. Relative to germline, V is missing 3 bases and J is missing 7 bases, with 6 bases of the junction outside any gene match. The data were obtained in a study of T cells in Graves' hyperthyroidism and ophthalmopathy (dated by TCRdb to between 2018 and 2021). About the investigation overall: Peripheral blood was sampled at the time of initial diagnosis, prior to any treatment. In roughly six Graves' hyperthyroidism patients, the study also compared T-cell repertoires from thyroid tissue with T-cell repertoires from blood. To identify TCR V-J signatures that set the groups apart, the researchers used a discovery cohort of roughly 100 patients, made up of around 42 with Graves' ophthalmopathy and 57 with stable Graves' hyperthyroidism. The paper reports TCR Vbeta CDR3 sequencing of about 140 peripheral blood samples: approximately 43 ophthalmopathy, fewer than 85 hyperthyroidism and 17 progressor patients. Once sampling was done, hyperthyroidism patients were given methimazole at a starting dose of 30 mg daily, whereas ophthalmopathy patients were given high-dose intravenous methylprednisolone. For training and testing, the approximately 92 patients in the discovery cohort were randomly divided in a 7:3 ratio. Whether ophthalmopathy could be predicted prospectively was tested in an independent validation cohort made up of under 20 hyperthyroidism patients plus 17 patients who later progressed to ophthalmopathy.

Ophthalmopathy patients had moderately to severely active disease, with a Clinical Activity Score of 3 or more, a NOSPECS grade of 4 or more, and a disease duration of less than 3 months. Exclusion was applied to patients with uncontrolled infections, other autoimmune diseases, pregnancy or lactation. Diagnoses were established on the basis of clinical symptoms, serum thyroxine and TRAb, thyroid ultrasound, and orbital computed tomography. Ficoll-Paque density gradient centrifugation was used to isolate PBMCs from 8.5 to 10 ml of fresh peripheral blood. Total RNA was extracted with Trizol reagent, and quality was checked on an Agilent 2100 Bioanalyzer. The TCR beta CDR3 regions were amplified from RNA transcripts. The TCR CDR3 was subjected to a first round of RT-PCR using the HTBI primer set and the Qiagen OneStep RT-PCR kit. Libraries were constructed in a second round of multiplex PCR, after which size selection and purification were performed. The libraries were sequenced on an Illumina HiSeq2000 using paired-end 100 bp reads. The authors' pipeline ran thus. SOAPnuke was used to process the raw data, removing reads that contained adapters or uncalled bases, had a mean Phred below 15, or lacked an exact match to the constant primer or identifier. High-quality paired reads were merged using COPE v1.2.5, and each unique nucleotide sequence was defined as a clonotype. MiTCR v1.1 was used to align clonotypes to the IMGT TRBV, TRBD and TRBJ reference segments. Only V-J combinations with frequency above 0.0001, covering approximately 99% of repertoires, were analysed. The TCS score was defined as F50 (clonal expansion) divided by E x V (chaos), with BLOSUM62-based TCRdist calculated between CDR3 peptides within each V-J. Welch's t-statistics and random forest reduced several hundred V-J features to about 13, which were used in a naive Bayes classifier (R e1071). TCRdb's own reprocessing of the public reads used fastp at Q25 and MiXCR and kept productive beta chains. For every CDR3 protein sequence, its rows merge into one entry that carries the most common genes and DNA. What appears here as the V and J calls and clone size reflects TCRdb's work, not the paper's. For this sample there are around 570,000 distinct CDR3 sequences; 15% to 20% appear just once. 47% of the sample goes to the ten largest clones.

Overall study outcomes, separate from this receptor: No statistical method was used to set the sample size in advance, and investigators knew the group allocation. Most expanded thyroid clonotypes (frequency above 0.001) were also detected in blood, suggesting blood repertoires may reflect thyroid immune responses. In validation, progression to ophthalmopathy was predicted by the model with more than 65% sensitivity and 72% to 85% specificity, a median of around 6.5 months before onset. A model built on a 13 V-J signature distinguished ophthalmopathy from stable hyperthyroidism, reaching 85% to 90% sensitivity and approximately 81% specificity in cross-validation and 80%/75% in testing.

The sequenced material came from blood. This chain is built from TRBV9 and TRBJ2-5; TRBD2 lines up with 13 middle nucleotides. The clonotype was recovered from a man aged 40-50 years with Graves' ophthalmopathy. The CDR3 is CASSDGTSGVVTQYF. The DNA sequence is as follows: TGTGCCAGCAGCGACGGGACTAGCGGGGTCGTGACCCAGTACTTC.